This T cell receptor (beta chain) emerged from a study of T-cell memory formation after mild COVID-19 (dated by TCRdb to about 2021). Concerning the study at large: Most TCR sequence clusters were specific to one of the two donors. In a couple of donors, T-cell clones that expanded and contracted after mild COVID-19 were tracked by sequencing TCRalpha and TCRbeta repertoires over time. Two young, previously healthy adult volunteers made up the cohort, one male and one female. Study-wide findings and limitations: Only two mild cases were covered in the study, and larger cohorts including severe cases with pre-infection samples were considered necessary. The detection of some responding clones in pre-infection memory suggests that pre-existing cross-reactive memory T cells joined the SARS-CoV-2 response. SARS-CoV-2 specificity of the second-wave clones peaking on day 37 was not confirmed. Contracting CD4+ clones were found mainly in CM and EM memory subsets, while CD8+ clones were enriched in EMRA. From day 15 to 85, contracting clones showed balanced CD4/CD8 phenotypes, whereas a second wave of clones that expanded from day 15 to 37 leaned towards CD4+.

For this clonotype: There is no known antigen for this receptor. One base away there is no much larger clone; base qualities are not given.

The instrument was an Illumina NovaSeq 6000. cDNA libraries for TCRalpha and TCRbeta were prepared by 5'RACE using constant-segment primers, with sample barcodes and unique molecular identifiers added. RNA was extracted from every sample with Trizol reagent. Library amplification was performed in two PCR steps, and a second sample barcode and Illumina TruSeq adapters were introduced in the second step. The libraries were sequenced on an Illumina NovaSeq using 2 x 150 bp paired-end reads. In the source study's methods: Demultiplexing of reads and collapsing into UMI-guided consensus sequences were performed with migec v1.2.7. Using mixcr v2.1.11, UMI consensuses were aligned to TRA and TRB V and J templates and then assembled into clonotypes. Expanded or contracted clonotypes were those called significant by both edgeR and NoisET, with noise models trained on biological replicates. For edgeR calls, the cutoffs were a false discovery rate-adjusted p below 0.01 and a log2 fold-change threshold of 1. As an exploratory analysis of dynamics, max-normalized trajectories of the 1000 most abundant clonotypes were examined by PCA with hierarchical clustering. Separately sequenced CD4+ and CD8+ repertoires were used to assign a CD4 or CD8 phenotype to each responding clone. TCRdb cleaned the public reads at Q25 with fastp, built clones with MiXCR and kept in-frame beta chains. Rows are unified per CDR3 protein, each entry keeping the most common DNA and genes. TCRdb, not the authors, supplied the V and J calls. This sample is represented by roughly 170,000 distinct CDR3 sequences; 20% to 25% of them were singletons. The ten largest clones represent 20% to 25% of the sample.

Reading from cysteine to phenylalanine, the CDR3 counts 16 amino acids. Only the CDR3 part of the read is kept: 48 bases, read in frame from the first base. Taken from the germline V gene (reference sequence), the CDR1 and CDR2 loops are MNHEY and SMNVEV. Between the V and J ends, shortened by 0 bases and 2 bases respectively, the junction contains 14 bases. Ficoll-Paque density gradient centrifugation was used to isolate PBMCs. The TCR originated in an adult woman who had mild COVID-19 (a few samples of this study predate the infection). The sample titles of this study are shuffled in the database, so cell type and time point are left out; the donor was told from shared clones. The sequence is built from TRBV27 and TRBJ2-7; TRBD2 is perhaps the D gene, given 6 matching bases. The sequenced material came from PBMCs or a T cell subset sorted from them (not recorded which). At the DNA level, the sequence is TGTGCCAGCAGTTTATCCGGGATAGCGGAGACCTACGAGCAGTACTTC. Translated, it gives CASSLSGIAETYEQYF.